In its sample, the clone carrying this T cell receptor beta chain was seen many times. Its antigen is still unknown. This record comes from a study of neurological immune-mediated disorders. Study outcomes and limitations: The level of TCR clonal expansion was highest in patients with HTLV-1-associated myelopathy and lowest in multiple sclerosis, where it fell below the level seen in healthy controls.

Time point in this sample: longitudinal time-point 3. cDNA was made by 5'RACE with 10-nucleotide random UMIs. In TCRdb, the 5' RACE reads were re-called with MiXCR into one record per CDR3 protein. The table lists approximately 47,000 distinct CDR3 sequences, approximately 13% of them singletons. In germline, CDR1 is SGHKS, CDR2 YYEKEE (reference sequence). This CDR3 spans 13 amino acids. V gave up 4 bases and J gave up 8 bases, with 13 bases separating them. The genes are TRBV5-5 and TRBJ2-1, with D possibly being TRBD2 (6 bases). The sequence was collected from a man aged 25 to 40 in good health. Material for sequencing was PBMCs. The CDR3 loop reads CASSPGTGDEQFF. The CDR3 DNA sequence: TGTGCCAGCAGCCCGGGGACGGGGGATGAGCAGTTCTTC.